These T cell receptor beta chains were read from a single sample in a study of identical twins. TCRdb redid the calling of the 5' RACE reads with MiXCR, one entry per CDR3 protein. The sample records about 470,000 distinct CDR3 sequences, 20% to 25% being singletons. This same sample was also taken into another study, of T cells expressing NK-cell markers.

Sequencing was carried out using CD4+ T cells sorted from blood. The receptor set was obtained from a woman aged 18 to 35 in good health. Each CDR3 is given with its conserved first and last residue. D genes are given only for firm matches. For some rows the clone size is stated as once, few or many, or as a class when expanded; others skip it.

NA,TRBJ2-3,TRBV18,NA,TGTGCCAGCTCACCACCGGCTAGCCGATCCACAGATACGCAGTATTTT,CASSPPASRSTDTQYF
few,TRBJ2-7,TRBV20-1,TRBD1,TGCAGTGCTAGAGATCTAGGGGGCGGCTACGAGCAGTACTTC,CSARDLGGGYEQYF
NA,TRBJ2-1,TRBV24-1,NA,TGTGCCACCAGTGGCCTAGTCGGTAGGGATGAGCAGTTCTTC,CATSGLVGRDEQFF
few,TRBJ2-1,TRBV25-1,TRBD2,TGTGCCAGCAGTGTATCCCGCCTAGCGGGAGGGGTTGAGCAGTTCTTC,CASSVSRLAGGVEQFF
NA,TRBJ2-7,TRBV6-1,TRBD2,TGTGCCAGCAGTGCCCTAGCGGGACTCTACGAGCAGTACTTC,CASSALAGLYEQYF
NA,TRBJ2-1,TRBV5-1,TRBD2,TGCGCCAGCGGGAGGGGCCCAGTCTCCTACAATGAGCAGTTCTTC,CASGRGPVSYNEQFF
few,TRBJ2-2,TRBV7-9,TRBD2,TGTGCCAGCAGCTCCTCCGGGACTAGCCGGGGCGGGGAGCTGTTTTTT,CASSSSGTSRGGELFF
NA,TRBJ2-5,TRBV20-1,NA,TGCAGTGGGACGGACAACCAAGAGACCCAGTACTTC,CSGTDNQETQYF
NA,TRBJ2-1,TRBV11-3,TRBD2,TGTGCCAGCAGCTCCAGAGCGGGAGGAGATAATGAGCAGTTCTTC,CASSSRAGGDNEQFF
few,TRBJ2-7,TRBV10-1,NA,TGCGCCAGCAGTCTGGGGGCACATCTGTACTTC,CASSLGAHLYF
few,TRBJ1-5,TRBV20-1,NA,TGCAGTGCCGTCCCGGGGGCCAGCGGCAATCAGCCCCAGCATTTT,CSAVPGASGNQPQHF
NA,TRBJ2-7,TRBV6-2/TRBV6-3,NA,TGTGCCAGCAGTCAACAGGACTACGAGCAGTACTTC,CASSQQDYEQYF